The 28 T cell receptor beta chains below were found in one sample sequenced in a study of identical twins (dated by TCRdb to about 2016). The library was made by 5' RACE. Sequencing relied on an Illumina HiSeq 2000. TCRdb passed the public sequencing reads through fastp at Q25 and MiXCR, retaining productive beta sequences. For every CDR3 protein sequence, its rows merge into one entry that carries the most common genes and DNA. The sample profile shows 500,000 to 700,000 distinct CDR3 sequences; just over 7% of them were found once. Roughly 1.6% of the sample belongs to the ten largest clones. The data also belong to a second study, concerning yellow fever vaccine responses in identical twins.

Sequencing was done on a sample of PBMCs. The receptors come from a woman aged 18-29 years in good health.

This clonotype appeared a few times. The chain joins TRBV28 to TRBJ2-7; tentative D call: TRBD1 (6 bases). Trimming stripped 7 bases from V and 3 bases from J, with 19 bases between. The CDR3 is 15 residues long. The germline V gene encodes CDR1 MDHEN and CDR2 SYDVKM. The CDR3 DNA reads as TGTGCCAGCATCAAGCTCCGGGACATAGGCTACGAGCAGTACTTC. The encoded protein is CASIKLRDIGYEQYF.

This clonotype occurred many times. The chain combines TRBV10-3 with TRBJ2-2; 7 nucleotides match TRBD1. J gave up 3 bases and V 7 bases, and 8 bases lay outside the gene matches. This CDR3 is built from 15 residues. Germline V gene data show CDR1 as ENHRY and CDR2 as SYGVKD. CDR3 amino acids: CAIKKAGTDTGELFF. DNA for the CDR3: TGTGCCATCAAAAAAGCCGGGACAGACACCGGGGAGCTGTTTTTT.

This clonotype was detected only a few times. This sequence joins TRBV7-7 and TRBJ2-5; D possibly corresponds to TRBD1 (5 bases). CDR1 is SSHAT, CDR2 FNYEAQ, per germline (reference sequence). V lost 5 bases, J lost 5 bases, and 21 bases lay in between. This CDR3 is built from 16 residues. Written as DNA, the CDR3 is TGTGCCAGCAGCCTCCACCCGGACACGAGCGTGGAGACCCAGTACTTC. Residues: CASSLHPDTSVETQYF.

This clonotype was detected only a few times. The chain links TRBV5-6 to TRBJ2-2; 11 bases match TRBD1. Per germline, CDR1 SGHDT and CDR2 YYEEEE. With V trimmed by 1 base and J by 4 bases, 3 bases remained unmatched. The CDR3 is 16 residues long. Here the CDR3 DNA reads TGTGCCAGCAGCTTGTGGACAGGGGGCGCCACCGGGGAGCTGTTTTTT. Translated, it gives CASSLWTGGATGELFF.

The V call is TRBV20-1, the J call TRBJ1-4; tentatively, D is TRBD1 (6 bases). Germline V gives CDR1 DFQATT, CDR2 SNEGSKA (reference sequence). V was pared by 1 base and J by 7 bases, with 19 bases between. The CDR3 is made up of 16 amino acids. CDR3 sequence (DNA): TGCAGTGCTAGAGTTCTCCGCGGGGACAAGGGTGAAAAACTGTTTTTT. The encoded protein is CSARVLRGDKGEKLFF.

The chain couples TRBV12-3 or TRBV12-4 to TRBJ2-2; possibly TRBD1 for D (6 bases). The CDR3 contains 15 residues. The V and J ends lost 5 bases and 2 bases respectively, with 12 bases between them. The CDR3 DNA reads TGTGCCAGCAGTCTCACAGGGATTAACACCGGGGAGCTGTTTTTT. This translates into CASSLTGINTGELFF.

This chain uses TRBV6-5 with TRBJ2-3; 10 nucleotides match TRBD2. This CDR3 has 16 amino acids. Germline CDR1 reads MNHEY; CDR2 reads SVGAGI. V was pared by 2 bases and J by 1 base, with 3 bases of the junction left unmatched. The CDR3 coding sequence is TGTGCCAGCAGTTACCTCGGGACTAGCGGCACAGATACGCAGTATTTT. Translated, it gives CASSYLGTSGTDTQYF.

The gene calls are TRBV13 and TRBJ2-5; 9 nucleotides line up with TRBD2. The J segment lost 2 bases and the V segment lost 0 bases, leaving 4 bases of the junction unmatched. CDR1 PRHDT and CDR2 FYEKMQ come from the germline V gene (reference sequence). CDR3 length equals 16 residues. CDR3: CASSLGASGVQETQYF. The CDR3 DNA sequence: TGTGCCAGCAGCTTAGGGGCTAGCGGGGTTCAAGAGACCCAGTACTTC.

This clonotype was picked up a small number of times. In DNA form, the CDR3 reads TGTGCCAGCAGCTTAGATCGGGGTTTGTTGTCACCAACTAATACGCAGTATTTT. It specifies CASSLDRGLLSPTNTQYF. The chain recombines TRBV11-2 with TRBJ2-3, with D possibly matching TRBD2 (5 bases). With 0 bases removed from V and 7 bases from J, the gap between germline ends came to 23 bases. This CDR3 is built from 18 residues. The germline V gene has CDR1 SGHAT and CDR2 FQNNGV.

This chain uses TRBV6-1 with TRBJ1-1; tentatively, D is TRBD1 (5 bases). CDR3 length equals 16 residues. The germline V gene encodes CDR1 MNHNS and CDR2 SASEGT. The V gene lost 3 bases and the J gene lost 1 base, with 15 bases spanning the gap. CDR3 sequence: CASSDTGGYPNTEAFF. The CDR3 DNA reads TGTGCCAGCAGTGACACCGGGGGGTATCCGAACACTGAAGCTTTCTTT.

The chain is built from TRBV10-3 and TRBJ2-3; TRBD2 agrees at 15 bases. After removal of 4 bases from V and 5 bases from J, the junction contained 7 bases not matched to a gene. The CDR3 is made up of 17 amino acids. CDR1 and CDR2 from the germline V gene are ENHRY and SYGVKD. The CDR3 bases are TGTGCCATCAGTGGGACGGGACTAGCGGGAGGTCGAGATACGCAGTATTTT. Amino acids: CAISGTGLAGGRDTQYF.

V is TRBV7-9 and J is TRBJ2-3; D is unclear. The CDR3 extends over 15 amino acids. Germline V gene data show CDR1 as SEHNR and CDR2 as FQNEAQ (reference sequence). Trimming removed 7 bases from V and 0 bases from J, with 14 bases in between. CDR3 residues: CASTSSRTSTDTQYF. In DNA form, the CDR3 reads TGTGCCAGCACTTCTTCAAGGACCAGCACAGATACGCAGTATTTT.

This clonotype turned up a few times. This chain connects TRBV10-3 to TRBJ2-7; D remains ambiguous. V gave up 2 bases and J gave up 6 bases, with 8 bases separating them. This CDR3 has 12 residues. CDR1 and CDR2 from the germline V gene are ENHRY and SYGVKD. CDR3 protein: CAISELALEQYF. The CDR3 region has the DNA TGTGCCATCAGTGAGCTGGCTCTCGAGCAGTACTTC.

The chain combines TRBV10-3 with TRBJ2-3, with D unclear. The germline V and J ends were trimmed by 8 bases and 2 bases, with 20 bases remaining between them. Looked up from germline, CDR1 is ENHRY and CDR2 is SYGVKD. CDR3 length: 16 amino acids. The CDR3 loop is CAISVGPAYSTDTQYF. CDR3 coding DNA: TGTGCCATCTCCGTAGGACCAGCGTATTCCACAGATACGCAGTATTTT.

This clonotype was observed many times. The CDR3 DNA is TGTGCCAGCAGCCAAGCGGGGGTGAGGTCTTATTCCACAGATACGCAGTATTTT. This encodes CASSQAGVRSYSTDTQYF. This chain connects TRBV4-2 to TRBJ2-3, with D perhaps TRBD2 (6 bases). V was clipped by 1 base and J by 2 bases, with 19 bases between them. Germline CDR1 is LGHNA and CDR2 is YNFKEQ. The CDR3 sequence is 18 residues long.

The J gene is TRBJ2-1, the V gene TRBV11-1; D may match TRBD1 or TRBD2 (5 bases each). CDR3 size: 13 residues. CDR1 SGHAT and CDR2 FQDESV come from the germline V gene (reference sequence). Trimming took off 3 bases at V and 9 bases at J, with 12 bases between the two ends. CDR3 nucleotide sequence: TGTGCCAGCAGCTTGAACCGTGGGGGTGAGCAGTTCTTC. Its translation is CASSLNRGGEQFF.

This clonotype appeared many times. This chain joins TRBV12-3 or TRBV12-4 and TRBJ1-5; D call uncertain. The CDR3 has 12 residues. V lost 6 bases to trimming and J lost 4 bases, with 7 bases between them. The CDR3 spells CASSRRNQPQHF. The CDR3 nucleotides read TGTGCCAGCAGCCGCAGGAATCAGCCCCAGCATTTT.

This clonotype has at least ten counts. This rearrangement joins TRBV6-6 to TRBJ1-4, with D unclear. The V end lost 5 bases, the J end lost 6 bases, and 4 bases lay between the germline ends. Germline CDR1 MNHNY, CDR2 SVGAGI (reference sequence). The CDR3 is 11 amino acids. The CDR3 loop reads CASSNDEKLFF. The CDR3 DNA follows: TGTGCCAGCAGTAACGATGAAAAACTGTTTTTT.

This chain uses TRBV7-9 with TRBJ2-5; D may match TRBD1 or TRBD2 (6 bases each). Germline values: CDR1 SEHNR, CDR2 FQNEAQ (reference sequence). This CDR3 is built from 14 residues. V lost 3 bases to trimming and J lost 2 bases, with 10 bases between them. The CDR3 region is CASSFGGPQETQYF. CDR3 DNA: TGTGCCAGCAGCTTTGGGGGGCCTCAAGAGACCCAGTACTTC.

The rearrangement joins TRBV15 to TRBJ2-5; TRBD1 or TRBD2 may be the D gene (6 bases each). The V and J ends lost 5 bases and 4 bases respectively, with 14 bases between them. Germline V gives CDR1 LNHNV, CDR2 YYDKDF (reference sequence). There are 14 residues in the CDR3. The CDR3 loop reads CATSRRGGLETQYF. The CDR3 nucleotides are TGTGCCACCAGCCGCCGAGGGGGGTTAGAGACCCAGTACTTC.

The chain links TRBV5-1 to TRBJ2-1; 12 nucleotides line up with TRBD1. This CDR3 is 15 amino acids long. Trimming cost V 5 bases and J 9 bases; bases outside gene matches: 9. Germline-derived CDR1 and CDR2 are SGHRS and YFSETQ. The CDR3 nucleotides are TGCGCCAGCAGATCGGGACAGGGGGCGCGTAGTGAGCAGTTCTTC. Protein product: CASRSGQGARSEQFF.

The CDR3 loop reads CASSKKEEGGTYEQYF. The CDR3 bases are TGTGCCAGCAGCAAAAAAGAGGAGGGCGGTACCTACGAGCAGTACTTC. The chain is built from TRBV5-6 and TRBJ2-7; weak D call: TRBD2 (6 bases). The V gene lost 4 bases and the J gene lost 2 bases, with 19 bases spanning the gap. CDR3 length: 16 residues. In germline, CDR1 is SGHDT, CDR2 YYEEEE.

This clonotype was recorded at least ten times. The chain has TRBV5-1 and TRBJ1-1, with 8 bases that match TRBD1. The V segment lost 0 bases and the J segment 1 base; nucleotides outside the gene matches: 2. The CDR3 spans 15 residues. The germline V gene has CDR1 SGHRS and CDR2 YFSETQ. DNA for the CDR3: TGCGCCAGCAGCTTGGCCGGGACAGGGAACACTGAAGCTTTCTTT. Translation: CASSLAGTGNTEAFF.

This chain uses TRBV4-1 with TRBJ2-5; the match to TRBD1 covers 7 bases. The V gene end was trimmed by 2 bases and the J gene end by 4 bases; junction bases not matched to a gene: 19. Germline V lookup: CDR1 MGHRA, CDR2 YSYEKL. The CDR3 runs to 19 residues. The CDR3: CASSQSTGQRTGVRETQYF. The CDR3 bases are TGCGCCAGCAGCCAAAGCACCGGCCAGAGAACAGGGGTGAGAGAGACCCAGTACTTC.

This clonotype turned up a few times. The junction shows a germline mismatch at one end, possibly a read error. This chain uses TRBV6-4 with TRBJ1-2; 12 positions agree with TRBD1. The CDR3 contains 16 residues. Looked up from germline, CDR1 is MRHNA and CDR2 is SNTAGT. The CDR3 loop reads CASSYSGTGGVDGYTF. The CDR3 region has the DNA TGTGCCAGCAGTTACTCAGGGACAGGGGGCGTAGATGGCTACACCTTC.

This clonotype has ten or more counts. This chain connects TRBV3-1 to TRBJ2-7, with unresolved D. V was pared by 1 base and J by 2 bases, with 15 bases between. This CDR3 spans 16 amino acids. The germline V gene has CDR1 LGHDT and CDR2 YNNKEL (reference sequence). The CDR3 reads CASSQGETVRTYEQYF. CDR3 coding DNA: TGTGCCAGCAGCCAAGGTGAAACAGTGAGAACCTACGAGCAGTACTTC.

This clonotype has ten or more counts. The V gene is TRBV3-1, the J gene TRBJ2-3, with 7 bases matching TRBD2. The germline V gene encodes CDR1 LGHDT and CDR2 YNNKEL (reference sequence). This CDR3 is built from 15 residues. V gave up 3 bases and J gave up 7 bases; unmatched junction bases: 10. The CDR3 is CASSHLSGDGNTQYF. The CDR3 nucleotides read TGTGCCAGCAGCCATTTAAGCGGGGACGGAAATACGCAGTATTTT.

The V call is TRBV6-6, the J call TRBJ2-7; D is uncertain. V dropped 2 bases and J dropped 2 bases, with 7 bases sitting between them. Germline V lookup: CDR1 MNHNY, CDR2 SVGAGI (reference sequence). The CDR3 runs to 13 residues. The DNA of the CDR3 is TGTGCCAGCAGTTACAACCTGGCCTACGAGCAGTACTTC. Protein: CASSYNLAYEQYF.